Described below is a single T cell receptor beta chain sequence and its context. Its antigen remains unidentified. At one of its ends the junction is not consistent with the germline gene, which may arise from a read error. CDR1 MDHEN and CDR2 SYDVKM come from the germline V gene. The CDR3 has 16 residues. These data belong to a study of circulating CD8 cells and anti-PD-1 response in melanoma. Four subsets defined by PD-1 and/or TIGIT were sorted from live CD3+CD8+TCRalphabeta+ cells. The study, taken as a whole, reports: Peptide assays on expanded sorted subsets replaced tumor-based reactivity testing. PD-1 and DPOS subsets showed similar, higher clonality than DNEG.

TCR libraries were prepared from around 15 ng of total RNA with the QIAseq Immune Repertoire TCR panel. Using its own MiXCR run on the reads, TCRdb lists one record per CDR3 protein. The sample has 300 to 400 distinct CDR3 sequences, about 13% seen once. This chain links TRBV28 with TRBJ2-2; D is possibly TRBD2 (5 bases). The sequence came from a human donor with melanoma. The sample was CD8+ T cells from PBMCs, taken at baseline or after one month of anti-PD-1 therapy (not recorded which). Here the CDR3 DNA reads TGTGCCAGCAGCGCTTGGGCGGCCCCGAACACCGGGAAGCTGTTTTTT. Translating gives CASSAWAAPNTGKLFF.